What follows are 6 T cell receptor beta chains derived from one specimen sequenced in a study of T cells in women clearing cervical HPV infection listed by TCRdb under 2018. Libraries were made using the immunoSEQ multiplex PCR assay. The immuneACCESS repertoire file appears here via TCRdb, limited to in-frame rearrangements. These files lack a portion of the clones; in checked studies, under half of the deficit traces to unresolved V genes, and the cause of the others is not known. The table kept for this sample lists 11,000 to 15,000 clones. The top ten clones comprise 20% to 25% of the sample. The sample was blood buffy coat. Receptors originate from a woman between 18 and 70 years old with a cervical HPV16 infection that either progressed to CIN3+ or cleared (not recorded which).

About this clone itself: The CDR3 is cut off 3 residues early in the read; its end comes from the germline J gene. The rearrangement links TRBV6-4 to TRBJ2-2, with a possible D match to TRBD2 (6 bases). Trimming left V 7 bases short and J 5 bases short, with 17 bases between. The CDR3 spans 15 residues. Looked up from germline, CDR1 is MRHNA and CDR2 is SNTAGT. The CDR3 loop is CASTMSGDGTGELFF. The CDR3 bases that were read are TGTGCCAGCACCATGTCGGGGGACGGTACCGGGGAG.

For this clone: The observed sequence ends 3 residues before the CDR3 terminus, with the missing tail filled in from the germline J gene. J is TRBJ1-1 and V is TRBV29-1; a weak D match, TRBD1 (6 bases). Trimming took 8 bases from V and 4 from J, leaving 17 bases between them. The CDR3 spans 13 residues. Germline CDR1 and CDR2: SQVTM and ANQGSEA. The covered CDR3 bases are TGCAGCACTGGGGCAGGGGAGAGCACTGAA. As protein: CSTGAGESTE. The entire CDR3 sequence reads CSTGAGESTEAFF.

According to its frequency, this clone is medium-sized. The CDR3 end lies 3 residues beyond the end of the read and is filled in from the germline J gene. The V call is TRBV5-1, the J call TRBJ1-1; possibly TRBD1 for D (6 bases). This CDR3 is 15 amino acids long. Looked up from germline, CDR1 is SGHRS and CDR2 is YFSETQ. Trimming removed 8 bases from V and 4 bases from J, with 21 bases in between. The sequenced CDR3 bases are TGCGCCAGTTCTCCTTCAGGGGTGAAGGGCACTGAA. This codes for CASSPSGVKGTE. In full, the CDR3 is CASSPSGVKGTEAFF.

About this clone: The read ends 3 residues before the CDR3 terminus; that terminus is restored from the germline J gene. The chain recombines TRBV7-6 with TRBJ1-2; D might be TRBD1 (5 bases). Germline assignment: CDR1 SGHVS and CDR2 FNYEAQ. The CDR3 consists of 16 residues. The DNA read from the CDR3 is TGTGCCAGCAGCCTAACCGGGACTAGCTTCACAGATACC. This sequence encodes CASSLTGTSFTDT. The entire CDR3 protein is CASSLTGTSFTDTYTF.

The CDR3 reads CASSEILQPQHF. Partial CDR3 DNA: TGTGCCAGCAGTGAAATCTTGCAGCCC. The J gene is TRBJ1-5, the V gene TRBV6-1, with D hard to call. The read falls 3 residues short of the CDR3 end, and the missing part is taken from the germline J gene. This CDR3 contains 12 residues. V was pared by 2 bases and J by 7 bases, with 6 bases between. CDR1 MNHNS and CDR2 SASEGT come from the germline V gene.

A note on this clone: The CDR3 goes on 3 residues after the read ends, and that part is filled in from the germline J gene. Other nucleotide sequences from this sample produce the same CDR3. The chain couples TRBV19 to TRBJ1-3; D possibly corresponds to TRBD1 (6 bases). Germline V gives CDR1 LNHDA, CDR2 SQIVND (reference sequence). V was pared by 5 bases and J by 0 bases, with 17 bases between. The CDR3 loop spans 17 amino acids. CDR3 bases read: TGTGCCAGTAGTCCAGGACAGAAGCTCTCCTCTGGAAACACC. Protein sequence: CASSPGQKLSSGNT. The entire CDR3 is CASSPGQKLSSGNTIYF.